This T cell receptor beta chain was recovered during a study of blood T cell repertoires in COVID-19. As for the study in general: The origin of the acute and convalescent COVID-19 samples was the United States, Italy and Spain. The analysed material was cDNA or gDNA that came from T cells, B-cell-depleted T cells, or PBMCs.

This clone was seen a few times. This CDR3 comprises 15 residues. Germline CDR1 is MNHEY and CDR2 is SVGAGI. J lost 5 bases, V lost 4 bases, and 3 bases had no gene match. Original processing notes: Researchers report that nucleated cell counts were estimated from reference gene primer amplification. The method was immunoSEQ multiplex PCR; TCRdb's version includes in-frame clones alone and lacks a portion of them. V, J and clone size reflect that table, while D and trimming were determined from the DNA. The sample has 160,000 or so clones; under 85% are singletons. The gene calls are TRBV6-5 and TRBJ2-1, with 12 bases fitting TRBD2. The TCR originated in a man aged 70-80 years who had recovered from COVID-19. The specimen sequenced was peripheral blood. Here the CDR3 DNA reads TGTGCCAGCAGTTCCGGACTAGCGGGGAACAATGAGCAGTTCTTC. Protein sequence: CASSSGLAGNNEQFF.